Shown below are 26 T cell receptor beta chains from a single sample sequenced in a study of cytomegalovirus exposure and HLA in healthy donors. Both 60 Vbeta primers and 13 Jbeta primers went into the PCR. Sequencing was performed with immunoSEQ multiplex PCR; in TCRdb, only in-frame clones are kept and a portion is missing. The sample shows a few hundred thousand clones, 77% of them seen only once. Input material: PBMCs. The receptors stem from an older woman in good health and CMV-seropositive.

This clone was seen a handful of times. This rearrangement joins TRBV2 to TRBJ1-4, with D tentatively TRBD1 (6 bases). This CDR3 spans 14 amino acids. The germline V and J ends were trimmed by 8 bases and 4 bases, with 14 bases remaining between them. Germline loops: CDR1 SNHLY, CDR2 FYNNEI. Written as DNA, the CDR3 is TGTGCCAGCGTTCTTCCAGGGGATAATGAAAAACTGTTTTTT. This translates into CASVLPGDNEKLFF.

The chain uses TRBV18 and TRBJ1-5, with 9 bases identical to TRBD1. The CDR3 is 16 amino acids. The germline V gene has CDR1 KGHSH and CDR2 LQKENI. The V and J ends lost 1 base and 3 bases, in that order; junction bases with no gene match: 4. CDR3 coding DNA: TGTGCCAGCTCACCACTGGGACAGGGTTTCAATCAGCCCCAGCATTTT. Translating gives CASSPLGQGFNQPQHF.

This clone showed up just once. V and J are TRBV7-2 and TRBJ2-5, with 9 nucleotides matching TRBD2. The better agreement between TRBJ2-7 and the DNA end casts doubt on the J call. CDR3 size: 17 residues. Germline V gene data show CDR1 as SGHTA and CDR2 as FQGNSA. In DNA, the CDR3 is TGTGCCAGCAGCTTAGTAGCGGGAGTGGGGGGGACCTACGAGCAGTACTTC. It encodes CASSLVAGVGGTYEQYF.

Note on this clone: At one end the junction does not follow the germline gene, possibly because of a read error. The chain recombines TRBV4-2 with TRBJ1-2; TRBD1 matches at 12 bases. The CDR3 runs 16 residues. CDR1 is LGHNA and CDR2 is YNFKEQ in the germline V gene. The CDR3 DNA follows: TGTGTCAGCAGACAACCGGGACAGGGGGCTTGGAATGGCTACACCTTC. This gives the protein CVSRQPGQGAWNGYTF.

This clone was detected only a few times. This chain links TRBV15 with TRBJ1-4, with 10 bases matching TRBD1. The CDR3 totals 16 residues. Germline values: CDR1 LNHNV, CDR2 YYDKDF (reference sequence). Germline trimming cut 5 bases from V and 4 bases from J; bases unmatched to any gene: 7. The CDR3 spells CATSAERTGGNEKLFF. CDR3 nucleotide sequence: TGTGCCACCAGCGCTGAGAGGACAGGGGGTAATGAAAAACTGTTTTTT.

The chain carries TRBV10-3 and TRBJ1-1; the D is unclear. With 0 bases removed from V and 3 bases from J, the gap between germline ends came to 8 bases. CDR1 is ENHRY and CDR2 is SYGVKD in the germline V gene. There are 14 residues in the CDR3. CDR3 nucleotides: TGTGCCATCAGTGAGTCGAGAAGAGACACTGAAGCTTTCTTT. Translation gives CAISESRRDTEAFF.

In regard to this clone: The same CDR3 arises from other DNA sequences in this sample as well. The J gene is TRBJ1-6, the V gene TRBV6-1; D might be TRBD1 (5 bases). The CDR3 is made up of 14 amino acids. V was trimmed by 3 bases and J by 8 bases, leaving 11 bases between them. The germline V gene has CDR1 MNHNS and CDR2 SASEGT. The CDR3: CASSEEGRYSPLHF. The CDR3 bases are TGTGCCAGCAGTGAGGAGGGGCGGTATTCACCCCTCCACTTT.

The chain recombines TRBV6-1 with TRBJ1-4; unclear D gene. With 2 bases removed from V and 5 bases from J, the gap between germline ends came to 9 bases. Germline V lookup: CDR1 MNHNS, CDR2 SASEGT. This CDR3 comprises 14 residues. The CDR3 sequence: CASSEIWRNEKLFF. Written as DNA, the CDR3 is TGTGCCAGCAGTGAAATCTGGCGGAATGAAAAACTGTTTTTT.

The chain carries TRBV6-6 and TRBJ2-5, with 8 bases identical to TRBD1. Germline V gives CDR1 MNHNY, CDR2 SVGAGI (reference sequence). CDR3 length: 14 amino acids. The ends lost 5 bases at V and 4 bases at J; junction bases unmatched: 6. Here the CDR3 reads CASSDRGDGETQYF. In DNA form, the CDR3 reads TGTGCCAGCAGTGACAGGGGAGACGGAGAGACCCAGTACTTC.

This clone has only one observation. CDR3 sequence reads: CASSTGTSGGKETQYF. Here the CDR3 DNA reads TGCGCCAGCAGCACCGGGACTAGCGGGGGAAAAGAGACCCAGTACTTC. The chain employs TRBV5-1 and TRBJ2-5; 14 bases match TRBD2. This CDR3 contains 16 residues. Losses at the gene ends were 4 bases for V and 3 bases for J; bases not matched to a gene: 5. Germline loops: CDR1 SGHRS, CDR2 YFSETQ.

The CDR3 sequence: CAISEPRGLAGGSSYNEQFF. CDR3 in DNA: TGTGCCATCAGTGAGCCCCGTGGACTAGCGGGTGGCAGCTCCTACAATGAGCAGTTCTTC. This chain connects TRBV10-3 to TRBJ2-1; the match to TRBD2 covers 11 bases. The CDR3 runs to 20 residues. Losses at the gene ends were 2 bases for V and 0 bases for J; bases not matched to a gene: 12. Germline assignment: CDR1 ENHRY and CDR2 SYGVKD.

The rearrangement joins TRBV4-1 to TRBJ2-6; 8 bases line up with TRBD1. The CDR3 extends over 17 amino acids. Germline lookup yields CDR1 MGHRA and CDR2 YSYEKL. The V segment lost 3 bases and the J segment 7 bases; nucleotides outside the gene matches: 11. The CDR3 DNA reads as TGCGCCAGCAGCCATCCGACAGGGGACCGTAGAGCCAACGTCCTGACTTTC. The encoded protein is CASSHPTGDRRANVLTF.

The chain employs TRBV28 and TRBJ2-2; TRBD2 agrees at 7 bases. Germline CDR1 MDHEN, CDR2 SYDVKM. The V segment lost 7 bases and the J segment 3 bases; nucleotides outside the gene matches: 5. This CDR3 contains 14 residues. This CDR3 is CASNLAVDTGELFF. In DNA, the CDR3 is TGTGCCAGCAATCTAGCGGTGGACACCGGGGAGCTGTTTTTT.

The chain joins TRBV10-2 to TRBJ2-3; maybe TRBD2 (5 bases). This CDR3 spans 15 amino acids. CDR1 WSHSY and CDR2 SAAADI come from the germline V gene. V lost 6 bases and J 5 bases, leaving 18 bases between the germline ends. CDR3 DNA sequence: TGCGCCAGCAGCCCCCCGGCTCTCCGGGGAGATACGCAGTATTTT. Residues: CASSPPALRGDTQYF.

This chain uses TRBV13 with TRBJ2-5; D uncertain. Germline CDR1 and CDR2: PRHDT and FYEKMQ (reference sequence). The germline V and J ends were trimmed by 5 bases and 2 bases, with 15 bases remaining between them. This CDR3 is built from 15 residues. The CDR3 region is CASSPWANLQETQYF. In DNA, the CDR3 is TGTGCCAGCAGCCCCTGGGCCAATTTACAAGAGACCCAGTACTTC. The full variable domain, in which reference TRBV13 and TRBJ2-5 provide the parts outside the CDR3, is AAGVIQSPRHLIKEKRETATLKCYPIPRHDTVYWYQQGPGQDPQFLISFYEKMQSDKGSIPDRFSAQQFSDYHSELNMSSLELGDSALYFCASSPWANLQETQYFGPGTRLLVL.

This clone was recorded once. Other DNA sequences in the sample encode the same CDR3. The CDR3 DNA sequence: TGTGCCAGCAGCTTAGGTCGGGGGTTGGGTACTGAAGCTTTCTTT. Its protein is CASSLGRGLGTEAFF. The chain joins TRBV7-2 to TRBJ1-1, with a weak D call TRBD1 (5 bases). In germline, CDR1 is SGHTA, CDR2 FQGNSA. With 1 base removed from V and 5 bases from J, the gap between germline ends came to 14 bases. The CDR3 runs 15 residues.

V and J are TRBV5-5 and TRBJ1-1; TRBD1 matches 10 bases. This CDR3 region has 14 residues. The V gene end was trimmed by 4 bases and the J gene end by 10 bases; junction bases not matched to a gene: 10. Looked up from germline, CDR1 is SGHKS and CDR2 is YYEKEE (reference sequence). DNA for the CDR3: TGTGCCAGCAGCCCGGGACAGGGGCGAGATCGAGCTTTCTTT. This gives the protein CASSPGQGRDRAFF.

V usage is TRBV28 and J usage is TRBJ1-1, with D unclear. Germline CDR1 and CDR2: MDHEN and SYDVKM. The CDR3 runs to 14 residues. V lost 6 bases and J lost 3, with 14 bases in between. CDR3 DNA: TGTGCCAGCAGCCTGCTTGGGAGGGACACTGAAGCTTTCTTT. Translated, it gives CASSLLGRDTEAFF.

The chain links TRBV30 to TRBJ2-5, with 10 nucleotides matching TRBD2. The V segment lost 3 bases and the J segment 0 bases; nucleotides outside the gene matches: 1. Per the germline V gene, CDR1 is GTSNPN and CDR2 is SVGIG (reference sequence). The CDR3 has 14 amino acids. The CDR3 reads CAWRTSGNQETQYF. CDR3 bases: TGTGCCTGGAGAACTAGCGGGAACCAAGAGACCCAGTACTTC.

The rearrangement links TRBV28 to TRBJ2-7; 8 bases fit TRBD1. The CDR3 runs to 16 residues. In germline, CDR1 is MDHEN, CDR2 SYDVKM. J was trimmed by 2 bases and V by 6 bases; bases with no gene match: 12. The DNA of the CDR3 is TGTGCCAGCAGCACCCATCCGGGACAGGAGACCTACGAGCAGTACTTC. Residues: CASSTHPGQETYEQYF.

The V gene is TRBV18, the J gene TRBJ1-1; 7 bases are a match to TRBD1. The germline gives CDR1 KGHSH, CDR2 LQKENI. The CDR3 is 15 amino acids. The V gene end was trimmed by 3 bases and the J gene end by 5 bases; junction bases not matched to a gene: 9. In DNA form, the CDR3 reads TGTGCCAGCTCACCGATGACAGGGAAGGGAACTGAAGCTTTCTTT. This sequence encodes CASSPMTGKGTEAFF.

V and J are TRBV9 and TRBJ1-2; D unresolved. CDR1 and CDR2 from the germline V gene are SGDLS and YYNGEE. Deletions cut 3 bases from V and 4 bases from J, with 16 bases between. The CDR3 covers 15 residues. The DNA of the CDR3 is TGTGCCAGCAGCGGCCATATTACTGGCGGCTATGGCTACACCTTC. Amino acids: CASSGHITGGYGYTF.

The V call is TRBV14, the J call TRBJ2-1, with D tentatively TRBD2 (6 bases). Trimming pared 4 bases from V and 4 bases from J, leaving 17 bases between. The V gene's germline CDR1 is SGHDN and CDR2 FVKESK. The CDR3 is made up of 16 amino acids. This CDR3 is CASSPTRDSYYNEQFF. The DNA for the CDR3 is TGTGCCAGCAGCCCCACAAGGGACTCCTATTACAATGAGCAGTTCTTC.

The chain joins TRBV5-1 to TRBJ2-7, with 10 bases lining up with TRBD2. Unmatched junction bases numbered 7, after V lost 0 bases and J lost 7 bases. The CDR3 runs 15 residues. CDR1 and CDR2 (germline): SGHRS, YFSETQ. The CDR3 protein is CASSLAAAGGREQYF. CDR3 DNA sequence: TGCGCCAGCAGCTTGGCAGCAGCGGGGGGGCGGGAGCAGTACTTC.

This rearrangement joins TRBV5-1 to TRBJ2-5; 8 nucleotides align to TRBD2. Trimming cost V 3 bases and J 5 bases; bases outside gene matches: 9. CDR1 is SGHRS and CDR2 is YFSETQ in the germline V gene. CDR3 length: 15 amino acids. DNA of the CDR3: TGCGCCAGCAGCTCGTTCGGGGGGGCAACGGAGACCCAGTACTTC. Translating gives CASSSFGGATETQYF.

This clone was seen a few times. CDR3: CASSVVTEGSQYF. The CDR3 DNA reads as TGTGCCAGCAGCGTAGTAACCGAGGGTTCGCAGTACTTC. This chain connects TRBV9 to TRBJ2-7, with D perhaps matching TRBD2 (5 bases). V was pared by 0 bases and J by 9 bases, with 13 bases between. This CDR3 is built from 13 residues. The V gene's germline CDR1 is SGDLS and CDR2 YYNGEE.